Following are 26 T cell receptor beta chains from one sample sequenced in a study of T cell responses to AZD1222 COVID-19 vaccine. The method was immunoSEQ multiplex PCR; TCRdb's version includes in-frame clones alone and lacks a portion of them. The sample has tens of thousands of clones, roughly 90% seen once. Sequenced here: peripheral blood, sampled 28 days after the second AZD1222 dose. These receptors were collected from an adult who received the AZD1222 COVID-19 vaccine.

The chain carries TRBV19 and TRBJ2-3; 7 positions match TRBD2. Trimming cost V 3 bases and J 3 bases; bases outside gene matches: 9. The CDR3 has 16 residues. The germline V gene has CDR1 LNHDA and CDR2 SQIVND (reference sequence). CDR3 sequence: CASSIFTAAGTDTQYF. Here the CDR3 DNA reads TGTGCCAGTAGTATCTTTACTGCAGCGGGGACAGATACGCAGTATTTT.

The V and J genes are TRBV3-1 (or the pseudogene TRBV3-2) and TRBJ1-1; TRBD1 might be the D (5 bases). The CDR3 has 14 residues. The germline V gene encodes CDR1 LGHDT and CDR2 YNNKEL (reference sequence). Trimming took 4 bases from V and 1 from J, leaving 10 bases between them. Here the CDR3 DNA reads TGTGCCAGCAGCCCCGACAGCTGGAACACTGAAGCTTTCTTT. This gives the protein CASSPDSWNTEAFF.

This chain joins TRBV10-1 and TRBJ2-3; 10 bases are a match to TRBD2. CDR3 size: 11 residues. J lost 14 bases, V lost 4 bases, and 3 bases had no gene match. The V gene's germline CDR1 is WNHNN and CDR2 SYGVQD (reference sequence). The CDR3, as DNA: TGCGCCAGCAGTGCGGGACTAGCGACGTATTTT. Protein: CASSAGLATYF.

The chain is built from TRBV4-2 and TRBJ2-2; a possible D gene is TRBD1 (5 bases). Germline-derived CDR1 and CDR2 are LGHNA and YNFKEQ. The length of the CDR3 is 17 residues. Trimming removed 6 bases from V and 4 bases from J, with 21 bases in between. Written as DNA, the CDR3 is TGTGCCAGCAGTCACACATCGGGTGACAGCGCCACCGGGGAGCTGTTTTTT. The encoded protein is CASSHTSGDSATGELFF.

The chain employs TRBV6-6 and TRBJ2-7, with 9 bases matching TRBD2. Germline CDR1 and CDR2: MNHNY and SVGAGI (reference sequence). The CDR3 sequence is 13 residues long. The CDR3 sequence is CASSPRGGSAGLV. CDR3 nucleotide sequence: TGTGCCAGCTCCCCGCGGGGGGGTAGCGCCGGACTGGTC.

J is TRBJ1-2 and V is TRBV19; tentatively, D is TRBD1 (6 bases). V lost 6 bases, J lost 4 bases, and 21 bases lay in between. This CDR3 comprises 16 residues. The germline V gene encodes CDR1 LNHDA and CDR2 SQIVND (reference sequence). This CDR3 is CASSSSWGTGLYGYTF. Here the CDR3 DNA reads TGTGCCAGTAGCTCTTCTTGGGGAACAGGGCTCTATGGCTACACCTTC.

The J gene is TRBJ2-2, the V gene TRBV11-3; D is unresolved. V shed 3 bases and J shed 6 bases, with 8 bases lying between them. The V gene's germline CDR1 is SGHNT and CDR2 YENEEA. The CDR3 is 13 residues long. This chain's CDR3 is CASSLTPPGELFF. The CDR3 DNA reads TGTGCCAGCAGCTTGACCCCTCCCGGGGAGCTGTTTTTT. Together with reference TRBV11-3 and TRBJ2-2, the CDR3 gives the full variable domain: EAGVVQSPRYKIIEKKQPVAFWCNPISGHNTLYWYLQNLGQGPELLIRYENEEAVDDSQLPKDRFSAERLKGVDSTLKIQPAELGDSAVYLCASSLTPPGELFFGEGSRLTVL.

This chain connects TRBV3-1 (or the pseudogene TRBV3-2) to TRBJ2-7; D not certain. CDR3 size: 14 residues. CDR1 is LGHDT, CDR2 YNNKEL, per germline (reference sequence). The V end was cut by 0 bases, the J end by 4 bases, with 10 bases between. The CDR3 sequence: CASSQDSGSYEQYF. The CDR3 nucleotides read TGTGCCAGCAGCCAAGACTCGGGTAGTTACGAGCAGTACTTC.

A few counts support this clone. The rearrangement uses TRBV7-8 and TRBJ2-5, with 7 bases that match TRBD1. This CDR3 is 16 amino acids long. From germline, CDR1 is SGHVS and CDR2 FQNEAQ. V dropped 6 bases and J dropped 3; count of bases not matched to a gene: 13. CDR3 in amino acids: CASRRFHGDRKETQYF. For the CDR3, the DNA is TGTGCCAGCAGGCGATTCCACGGGGACAGAAAAGAGACCCAGTACTTC.

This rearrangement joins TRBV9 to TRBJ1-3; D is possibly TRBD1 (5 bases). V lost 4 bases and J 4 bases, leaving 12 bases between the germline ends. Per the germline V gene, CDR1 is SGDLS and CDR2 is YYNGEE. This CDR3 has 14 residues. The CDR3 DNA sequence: TGTGCCAGCAGCAAAGACAGTCTAGGAAACACCATATATTTT. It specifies CASSKDSLGNTIYF. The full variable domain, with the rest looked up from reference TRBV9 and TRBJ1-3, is DSGVTQTPKHLITATGQRVTLRCSPRSGDLSVYWYQQSLDQGLQFLIQYYNGEERAKGNILERFSAQQFPDLHSELNLSSLELGDSALYFCASSKDSLGNTIYFGEGSWLTVV.

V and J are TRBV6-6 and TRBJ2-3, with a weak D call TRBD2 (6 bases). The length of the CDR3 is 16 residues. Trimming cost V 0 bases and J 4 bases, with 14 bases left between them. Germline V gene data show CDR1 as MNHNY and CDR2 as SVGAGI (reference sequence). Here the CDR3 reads CASSYSRATGADTQYF. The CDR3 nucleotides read TGTGCCAGCAGTTACTCGAGGGCCACGGGGGCAGATACGCAGTATTTT.

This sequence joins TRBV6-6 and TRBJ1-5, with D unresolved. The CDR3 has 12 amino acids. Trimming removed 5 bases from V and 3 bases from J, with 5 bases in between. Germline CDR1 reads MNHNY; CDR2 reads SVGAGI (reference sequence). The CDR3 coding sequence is TGTGCCAGCAGTACCACCAATCAGCCCCAGCATTTT. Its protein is CASSTTNQPQHF.

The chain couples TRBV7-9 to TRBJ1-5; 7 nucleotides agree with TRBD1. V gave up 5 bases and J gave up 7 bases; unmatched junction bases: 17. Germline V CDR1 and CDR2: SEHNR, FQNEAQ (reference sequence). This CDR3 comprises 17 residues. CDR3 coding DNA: TGTGCCAGCAGCCCTTCTAAGACAGGGAGTCTCAACCAGCCCCAGCATTTT. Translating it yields CASSPSKTGSLNQPQHF.

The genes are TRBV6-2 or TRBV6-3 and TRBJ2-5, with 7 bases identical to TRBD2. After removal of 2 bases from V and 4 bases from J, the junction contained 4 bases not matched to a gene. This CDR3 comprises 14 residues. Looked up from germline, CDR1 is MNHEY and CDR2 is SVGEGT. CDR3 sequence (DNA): TGTGCCAGCAGTTACGGGGGGAGGGGAGAGACCCAGTACTTC. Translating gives CASSYGGRGETQYF.

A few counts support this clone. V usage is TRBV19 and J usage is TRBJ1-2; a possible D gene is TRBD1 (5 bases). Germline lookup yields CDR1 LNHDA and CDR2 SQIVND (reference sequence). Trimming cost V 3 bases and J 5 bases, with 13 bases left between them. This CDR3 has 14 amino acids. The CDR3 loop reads CASSIMPGTYGYTF. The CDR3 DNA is TGTGCCAGTAGTATTATGCCAGGGACTTATGGCTACACCTTC.

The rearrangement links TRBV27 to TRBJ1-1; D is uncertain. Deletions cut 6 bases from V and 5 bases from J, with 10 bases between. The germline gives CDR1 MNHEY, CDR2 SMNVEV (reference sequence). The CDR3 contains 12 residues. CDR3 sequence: CASSRWGTEAFF. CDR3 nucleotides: TGTGCCAGCAGCAGGTGGGGAACTGAAGCTTTCTTT.

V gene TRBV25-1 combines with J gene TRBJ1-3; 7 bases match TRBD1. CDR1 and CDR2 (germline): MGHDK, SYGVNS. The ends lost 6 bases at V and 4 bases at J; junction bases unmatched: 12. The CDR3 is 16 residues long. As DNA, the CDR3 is TGTGCCAGCAGGACAGGGTGGCTTCATTACGGAAACACCATATATTTT. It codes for CASRTGWLHYGNTIYF. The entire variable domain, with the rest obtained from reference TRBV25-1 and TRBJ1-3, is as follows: EADIYQTPRYLVIGTGKKITLECSQTMGHDKMYWYQQDPGMELHLIHYSYGVNSTEKGDLSSESTVSRIRTEHFPLTLESARPSHTSQYLCASRTGWLHYGNTIYFGEGSWLTVV.

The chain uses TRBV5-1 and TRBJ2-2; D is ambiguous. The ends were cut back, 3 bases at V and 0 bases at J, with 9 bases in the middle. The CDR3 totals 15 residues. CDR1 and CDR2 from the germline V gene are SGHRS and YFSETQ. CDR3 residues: CASSSDHTNTGELFF. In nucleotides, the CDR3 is TGCGCCAGCAGCTCGGACCACACGAACACCGGGGAGCTGTTTTTT.

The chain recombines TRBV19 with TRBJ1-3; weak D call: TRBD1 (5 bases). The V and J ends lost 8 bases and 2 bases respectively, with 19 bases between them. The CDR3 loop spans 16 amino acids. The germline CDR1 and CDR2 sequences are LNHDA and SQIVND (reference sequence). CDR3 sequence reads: CASAPLPSGTGNTIYF. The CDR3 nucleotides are TGTGCCAGTGCCCCCCTCCCATCAGGGACTGGAAACACCATATATTTT.

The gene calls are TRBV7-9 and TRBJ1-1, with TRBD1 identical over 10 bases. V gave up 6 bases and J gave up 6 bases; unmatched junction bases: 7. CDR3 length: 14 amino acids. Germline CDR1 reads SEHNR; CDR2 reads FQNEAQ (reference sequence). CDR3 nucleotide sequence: TGTGCCAGCAGATCGGACAGGGGGAAGGCTGAAGCTTTCTTT. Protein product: CASRSDRGKAEAFF.

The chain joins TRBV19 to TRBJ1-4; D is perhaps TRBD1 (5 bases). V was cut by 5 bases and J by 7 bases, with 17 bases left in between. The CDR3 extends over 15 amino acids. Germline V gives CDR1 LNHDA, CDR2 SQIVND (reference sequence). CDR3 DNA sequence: TGTGCCAGTAGTTCCGGACAAGTCCGACGTGAAAAACTGTTTTTT. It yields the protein CASSSGQVRREKLFF.

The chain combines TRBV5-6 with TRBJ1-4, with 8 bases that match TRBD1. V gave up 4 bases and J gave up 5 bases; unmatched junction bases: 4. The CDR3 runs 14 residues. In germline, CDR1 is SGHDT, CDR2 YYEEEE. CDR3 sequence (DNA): TGTGCCAGCAGCCGGACAGGGCACAATGAAAAACTGTTTTTT. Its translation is CASSRTGHNEKLFF.

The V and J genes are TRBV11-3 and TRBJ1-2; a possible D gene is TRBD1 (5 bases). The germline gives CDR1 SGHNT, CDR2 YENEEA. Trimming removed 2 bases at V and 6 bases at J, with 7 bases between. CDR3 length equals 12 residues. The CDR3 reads CASSLSRDGYTF. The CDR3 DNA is TGTGCCAGCAGCTTAAGCAGGGATGGCTACACCTTC.

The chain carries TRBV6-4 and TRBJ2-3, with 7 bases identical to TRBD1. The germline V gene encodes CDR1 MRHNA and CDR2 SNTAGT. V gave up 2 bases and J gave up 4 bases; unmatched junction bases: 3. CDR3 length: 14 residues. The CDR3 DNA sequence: TGTGCCAGCAGTGACAACCAGGGGGCAGATACGCAGTATTTT. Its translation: CASSDNQGADTQYF.

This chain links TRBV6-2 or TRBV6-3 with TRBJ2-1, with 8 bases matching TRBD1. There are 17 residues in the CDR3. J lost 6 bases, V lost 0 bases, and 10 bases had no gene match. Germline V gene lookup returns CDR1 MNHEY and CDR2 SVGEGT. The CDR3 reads CASSYSILDRVINEQFF. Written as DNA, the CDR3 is TGTGCCAGCAGTTACTCGATACTGGACAGGGTAATCAATGAGCAGTTCTTC.

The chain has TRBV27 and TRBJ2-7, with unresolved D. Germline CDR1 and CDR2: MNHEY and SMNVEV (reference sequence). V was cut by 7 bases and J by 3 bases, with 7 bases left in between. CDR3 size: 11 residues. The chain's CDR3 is CASTPFYEQYF. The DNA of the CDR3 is TGTGCCAGCACGCCATTCTACGAGCAGTACTTC.